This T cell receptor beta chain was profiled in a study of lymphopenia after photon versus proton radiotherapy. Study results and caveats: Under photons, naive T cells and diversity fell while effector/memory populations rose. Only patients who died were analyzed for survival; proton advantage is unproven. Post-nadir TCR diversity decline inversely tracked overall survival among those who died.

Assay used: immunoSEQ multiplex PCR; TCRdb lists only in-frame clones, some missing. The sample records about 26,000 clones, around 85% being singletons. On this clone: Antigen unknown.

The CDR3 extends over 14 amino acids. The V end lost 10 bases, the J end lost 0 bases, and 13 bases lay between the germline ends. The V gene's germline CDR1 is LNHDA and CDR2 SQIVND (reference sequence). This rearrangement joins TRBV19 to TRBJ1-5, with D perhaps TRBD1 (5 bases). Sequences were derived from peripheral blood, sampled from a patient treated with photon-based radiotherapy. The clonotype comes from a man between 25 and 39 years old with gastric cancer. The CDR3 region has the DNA TGTGCCACAGGGAAACTCATTAGCAATCAGCCCCAGCATTTT. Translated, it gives CATGKLISNQPQHF.